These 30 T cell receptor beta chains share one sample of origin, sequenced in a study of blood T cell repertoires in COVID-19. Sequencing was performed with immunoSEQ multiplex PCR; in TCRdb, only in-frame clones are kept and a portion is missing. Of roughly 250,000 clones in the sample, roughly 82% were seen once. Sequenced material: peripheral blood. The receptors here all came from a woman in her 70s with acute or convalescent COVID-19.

CDR3 amino acids: CASTETSGSTDTQYF. The CDR3 bases are TGCGCCAGCACCGAGACTAGCGGTAGCACAGATACGCAGTATTTT. The chain combines TRBV5-1 with TRBJ2-3; 9 nucleotides agree with TRBD2. The CDR3 is made up of 15 amino acids. The junction had 5 bases not matched to a gene; V was cut back by 6 bases and J by 0 bases. Per germline, CDR1 SGHRS and CDR2 YFSETQ.

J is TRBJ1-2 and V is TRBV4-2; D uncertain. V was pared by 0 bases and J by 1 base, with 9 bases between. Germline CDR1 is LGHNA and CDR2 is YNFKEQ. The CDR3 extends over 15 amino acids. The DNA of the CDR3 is TGTGCCAGCAGCCAAGATAAGTCACTTAACTATGGCTACACCTTC. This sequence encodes CASSQDKSLNYGYTF.

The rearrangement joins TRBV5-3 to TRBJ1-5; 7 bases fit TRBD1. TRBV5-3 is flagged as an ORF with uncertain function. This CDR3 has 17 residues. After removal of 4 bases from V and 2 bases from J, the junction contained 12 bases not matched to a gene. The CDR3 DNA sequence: TGTGCCAGAAGCACGGCAGACAGGGCTTGGGGCAATCAGCCCCAGCATTTT. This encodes CARSTADRAWGNQPQHF.

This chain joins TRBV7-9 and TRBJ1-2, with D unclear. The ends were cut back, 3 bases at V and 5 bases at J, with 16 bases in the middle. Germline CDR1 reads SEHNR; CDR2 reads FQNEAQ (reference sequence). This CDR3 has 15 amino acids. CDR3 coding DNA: TGTGCCAGCAGCTTCGACACCCTTCAGGCGTATGGCTACACCTTC. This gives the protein CASSFDTLQAYGYTF.

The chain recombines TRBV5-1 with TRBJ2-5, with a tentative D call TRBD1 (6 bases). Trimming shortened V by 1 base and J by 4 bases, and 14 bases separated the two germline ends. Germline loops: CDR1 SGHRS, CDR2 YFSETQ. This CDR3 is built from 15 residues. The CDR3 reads CASSLQQTGSETQYF. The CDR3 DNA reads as TGCGCCAGCAGCTTGCAGCAGACAGGTTCAGAGACCCAGTACTTC.

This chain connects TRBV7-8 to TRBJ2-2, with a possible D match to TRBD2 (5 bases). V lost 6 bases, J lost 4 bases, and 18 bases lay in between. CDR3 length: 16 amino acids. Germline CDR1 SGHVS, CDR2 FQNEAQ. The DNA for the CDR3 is TGTGCCAGCAGTTACCGGGATCCACCTTCCACCGGGGAGCTGTTTTTT. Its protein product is CASSYRDPPSTGELFF.

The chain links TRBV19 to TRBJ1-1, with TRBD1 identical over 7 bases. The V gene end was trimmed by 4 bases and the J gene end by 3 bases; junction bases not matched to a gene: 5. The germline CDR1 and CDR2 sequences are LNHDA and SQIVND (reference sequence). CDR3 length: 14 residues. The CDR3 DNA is TGTGCCAGTAGTACCTCGACAGGGCACACTGAAGCTTTCTTT. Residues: CASSTSTGHTEAFF. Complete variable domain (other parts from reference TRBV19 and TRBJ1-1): DGGITQSPKYLFRKEGQNVTLSCEQNLNHDAMYWYRQDPGQGLRLIYYSQIVNDFQKGDIAEGYSVSREKKESFPLTVTSAQKNPTAFYLCASSTSTGHTEAFFGQGTRLTVV.

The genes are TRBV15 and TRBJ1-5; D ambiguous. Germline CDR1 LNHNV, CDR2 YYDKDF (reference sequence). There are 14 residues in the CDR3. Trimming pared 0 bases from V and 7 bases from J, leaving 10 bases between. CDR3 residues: CATSRDDTLQPQHF. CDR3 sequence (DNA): TGTGCCACCAGCAGAGATGACACCCTCCAGCCCCAGCATTTT.

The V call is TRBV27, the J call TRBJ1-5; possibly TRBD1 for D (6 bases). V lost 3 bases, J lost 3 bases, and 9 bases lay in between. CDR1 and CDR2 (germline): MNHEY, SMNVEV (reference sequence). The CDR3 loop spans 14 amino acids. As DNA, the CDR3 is TGTGCCAGCAGTTTCCAGGGGCTCAATCAGCCCCAGCATTTT. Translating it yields CASSFQGLNQPQHF.

DNA of the CDR3: TGTGCCAGCAGCTCCCTCCACCTAGACAGTCGTGGCACCGGGGAGCTGTTTTTT. This encodes CASSSLHLDSRGTGELFF. V is TRBV5-5 and J is TRBJ2-2, with D possibly being TRBD1 (5 bases). V was cut by 3 bases and J by 4 bases, with 22 bases left in between. CDR1 and CDR2 from the germline V gene are SGHKS and YYEKEE (reference sequence). This CDR3 spans 18 amino acids.

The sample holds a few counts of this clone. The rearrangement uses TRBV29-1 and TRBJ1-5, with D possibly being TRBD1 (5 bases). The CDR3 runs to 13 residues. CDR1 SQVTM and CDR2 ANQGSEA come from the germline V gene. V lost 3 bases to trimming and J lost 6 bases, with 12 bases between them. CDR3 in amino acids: CSVDGGGGQPQHF. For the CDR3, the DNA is TGCAGCGTTGATGGGGGAGGCGGTCAGCCCCAGCATTTT. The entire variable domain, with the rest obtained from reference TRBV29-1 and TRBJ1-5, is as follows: SAVISQKPSRDICQRGTSLTIQCQVDSQVTMMFWYRQQPGQSLTLIATANQGSEATYESGFVIDKFPISRPNLTFSTLTVSNMSPEDSSIYLCSVDGGGGQPQHFGDGTRLSIL.

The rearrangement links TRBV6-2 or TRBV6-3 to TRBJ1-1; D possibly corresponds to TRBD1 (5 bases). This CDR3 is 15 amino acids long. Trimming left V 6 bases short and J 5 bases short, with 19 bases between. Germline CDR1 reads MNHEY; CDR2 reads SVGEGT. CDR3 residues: CASSRVRGVGTEAFF. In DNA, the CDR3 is TGTGCCAGCAGCCGAGTCCGGGGGGTAGGAACTGAAGCTTTCTTT.

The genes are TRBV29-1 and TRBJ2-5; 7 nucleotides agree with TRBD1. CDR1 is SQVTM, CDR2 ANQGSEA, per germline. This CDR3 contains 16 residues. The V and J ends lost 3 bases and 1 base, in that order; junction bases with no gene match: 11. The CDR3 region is CSVDDWNRGFQETQYF. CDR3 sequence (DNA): TGCAGCGTTGACGATTGGAACAGGGGATTCCAAGAGACCCAGTACTTC.

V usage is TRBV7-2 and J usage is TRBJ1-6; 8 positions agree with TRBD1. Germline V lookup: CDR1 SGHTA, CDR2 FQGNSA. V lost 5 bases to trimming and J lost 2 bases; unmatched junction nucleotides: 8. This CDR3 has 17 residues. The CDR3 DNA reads TGTGCCAGCAGCGCCTCCGGGACAGGCACCTATAATTCACCCCTCCACTTT. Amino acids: CASSASGTGTYNSPLHF.

The CDR3 DNA sequence: TGCAGTGCTAGCGGAGAGACCCAGTACTTC. This sequence encodes CSASGETQYF. The rearrangement joins TRBV20-1 to TRBJ2-5; D uncertain. Between the trimmed V and J ends, which lost 3 bases and 4 bases, there was a span of 3 bases. The CDR3 consists of 10 residues. Looked up from germline, CDR1 is DFQATT and CDR2 is SNEGSKA (reference sequence).

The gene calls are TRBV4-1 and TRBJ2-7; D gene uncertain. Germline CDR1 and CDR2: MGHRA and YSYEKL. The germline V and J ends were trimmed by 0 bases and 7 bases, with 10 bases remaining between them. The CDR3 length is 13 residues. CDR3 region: CASSQEAFGEQYF. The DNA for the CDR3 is TGCGCCAGCAGCCAAGAAGCGTTTGGAGAGCAGTACTTC.

The CDR3 DNA reads TGTGCCAGCAGCCAAGAGCAATACCAGGGGGCGCGGGAGACCCAGTACTTC. This gives the protein CASSQEQYQGARETQYF. V is TRBV4-2 and J is TRBJ2-5; 8 bases map to TRBD1. The V gene's germline CDR1 is LGHNA and CDR2 YNFKEQ. J lost 5 bases, V lost 0 bases, and 11 bases had no gene match. This CDR3 region has 17 residues.

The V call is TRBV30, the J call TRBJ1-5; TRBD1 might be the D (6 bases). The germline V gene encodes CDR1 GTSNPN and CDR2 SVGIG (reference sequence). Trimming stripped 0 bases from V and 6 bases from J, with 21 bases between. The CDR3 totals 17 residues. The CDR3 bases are TGTGCCTGGAGTGTACCCACGGGCGCCAGGGGATTTCAGCCCCAGCATTTT. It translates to CAWSVPTGARGFQPQHF.

The CDR3 sequence: CASSFRGAYNEQFF. The DNA for the CDR3 is TGTGCCAGCAGCTTCCGGGGGGCCTACAATGAGCAGTTCTTC. V is TRBV7-2 and J is TRBJ2-1; 7 bases are shared with TRBD2. Germline CDR1 SGHTA, CDR2 FQGNSA. V was clipped by 3 bases and J by 2 bases; unmatched bases: 1. The CDR3 is made up of 14 amino acids.

CDR3 region: CASSQPLTGMGNTIYF. In nucleotides, the CDR3 is TGTGCCAGCAGCCAACCTCTGACAGGAATGGGAAACACCATATATTTT. This chain joins TRBV3-1 (or the pseudogene TRBV3-2) and TRBJ1-3; maybe TRBD1 (6 bases). The CDR3 runs to 16 residues. Trimming removed 2 bases at V and 4 bases at J, with 15 bases between. The V gene's germline CDR1 is LGHDT and CDR2 YNNKEL (reference sequence).

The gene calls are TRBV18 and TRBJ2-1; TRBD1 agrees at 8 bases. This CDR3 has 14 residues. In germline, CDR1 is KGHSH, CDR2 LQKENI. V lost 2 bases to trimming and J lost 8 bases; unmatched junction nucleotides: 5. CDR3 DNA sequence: TGTGCCAGCTCACCAAGAACAGGGGGTGATGAGCAGTTCTTC. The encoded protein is CASSPRTGGDEQFF.

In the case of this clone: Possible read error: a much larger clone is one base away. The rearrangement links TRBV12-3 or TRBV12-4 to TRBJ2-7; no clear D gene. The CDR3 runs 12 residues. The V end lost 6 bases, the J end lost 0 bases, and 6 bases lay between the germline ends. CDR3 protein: CASSPGSYEQYF. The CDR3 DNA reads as TGTGCCAGCAGCCCCGGCTCCTACGAGCAGTACTTC.

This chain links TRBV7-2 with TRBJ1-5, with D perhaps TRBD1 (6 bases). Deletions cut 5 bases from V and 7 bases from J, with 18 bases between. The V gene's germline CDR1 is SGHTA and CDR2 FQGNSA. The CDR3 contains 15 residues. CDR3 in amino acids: CASSPRGGLSQPQHF. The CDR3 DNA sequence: TGTGCCAGCAGCCCGAGGGGGGGGTTAAGCCAGCCCCAGCATTTT. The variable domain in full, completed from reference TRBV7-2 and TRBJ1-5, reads GAGVSQSPSNKVTEKGKDVELRCDPISGHTALYWYRQSLGQGLEFLIYFQGNSAPDKSGLPSDRFSAERTGGSVSTLTIQRTQQEDSAVYLCASSPRGGLSQPQHFGDGTRLSIL.

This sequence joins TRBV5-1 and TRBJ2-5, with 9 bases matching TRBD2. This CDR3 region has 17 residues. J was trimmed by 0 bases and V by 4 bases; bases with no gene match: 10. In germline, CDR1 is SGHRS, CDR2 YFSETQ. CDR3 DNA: TGCGCCAGCAGCCTCGTTAGCGGGGGCTTGTACCAAGAGACCCAGTACTTC. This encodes CASSLVSGGLYQETQYF.

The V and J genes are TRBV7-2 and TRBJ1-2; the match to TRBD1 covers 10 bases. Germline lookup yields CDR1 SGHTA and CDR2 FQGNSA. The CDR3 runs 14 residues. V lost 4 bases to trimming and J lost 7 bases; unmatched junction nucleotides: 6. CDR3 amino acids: CASSSRQGASGYTF. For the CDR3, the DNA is TGTGCCAGCAGCTCCCGACAGGGGGCAAGTGGCTACACCTTC.

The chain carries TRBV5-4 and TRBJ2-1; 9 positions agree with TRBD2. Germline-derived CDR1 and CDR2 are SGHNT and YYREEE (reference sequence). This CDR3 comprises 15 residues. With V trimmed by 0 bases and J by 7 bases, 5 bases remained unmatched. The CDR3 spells CASSLEAGGVNEQFF. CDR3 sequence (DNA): TGTGCCAGCAGCTTGGAGGCGGGGGGGGTAAATGAGCAGTTCTTC.

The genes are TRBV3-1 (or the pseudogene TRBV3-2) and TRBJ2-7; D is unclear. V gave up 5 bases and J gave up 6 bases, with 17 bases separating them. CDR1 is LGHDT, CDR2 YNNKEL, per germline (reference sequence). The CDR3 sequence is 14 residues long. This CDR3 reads CASSSRHMGPEQYF. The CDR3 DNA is TGTGCCAGCAGCTCACGACATATGGGCCCCGAGCAGTACTTC.

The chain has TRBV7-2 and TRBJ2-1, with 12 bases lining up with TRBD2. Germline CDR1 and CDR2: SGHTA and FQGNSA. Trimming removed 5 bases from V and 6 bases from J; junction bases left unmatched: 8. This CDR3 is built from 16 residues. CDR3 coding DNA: TGTGCCAGCAGCCGCCTAGCGGGGGGGCGTATCAATGAGCAGTTCTTC. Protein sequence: CASSRLAGGRINEQFF.

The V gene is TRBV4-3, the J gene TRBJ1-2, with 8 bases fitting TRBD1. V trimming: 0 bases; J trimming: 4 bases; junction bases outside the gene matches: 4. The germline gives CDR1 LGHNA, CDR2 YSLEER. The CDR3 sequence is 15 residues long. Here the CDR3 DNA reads TGCGCCAGCAGCCAAGAGACAGGGGCCGGCTATGGCTACACCTTC. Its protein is CASSQETGAGYGYTF.

The chain's CDR3 is CASSLRERTEAFF. CDR3 nucleotide sequence: TGTGCCAGCAGTCTCCGGGAGCGCACTGAAGCTTTCTTT. J is TRBJ1-1 and V is TRBV27; D remains ambiguous. Germline V lookup: CDR1 MNHEY, CDR2 SMNVEV (reference sequence). Trimming shortened V by 5 bases and J by 4 bases, and 11 bases separated the two germline ends. CDR3 length: 13 amino acids.